Sequencing of this TCR beta chain was carried out in a study of T-cell memory formation after mild COVID-19. This clonotype was counted a few times. TCRdb passed the 5' RACE reads through MiXCR, listing each CDR3 protein once. The table shows about 390,000 distinct CDR3 sequences, with more than 15% occurring only once. The CDR3 loop spans 12 amino acids. Trimming removed 3 bases from V and 3 bases from J, with 6 bases in between. Sequencing used PBMCs or a T cell subset sorted from them (not recorded which). This sequence originates from a man aged 18 to 29 who had mild COVID-19 (a few samples of this study predate the infection). Cell type and time point are not known. The rearrangement uses TRBV12-3 or TRBV12-4 and TRBJ2-7; unclear D gene. CDR3 protein: CASSFDIYEQYF. The DNA for the CDR3 is TGTGCCAGCAGTTTTGACATCTACGAGCAGTACTTC.